The present T cell receptor (beta chain) was sequenced within a study of long-term antiretroviral therapy in people with HIV. General study results and limits: Gathering of blood took place between the mid-2000s and the late 2010s, possibly under older ART regimens. Relative to transplant donor controls, diversity remained lower despite increasing after ART.

To note about this clone: Its specificity is not known.

Researchers secured at least one pre-ART and at least two post-ART PBMC samples from each donor. Assay version v3.0 of immunoSEQ was used, and it was run at survey level. Sequenced by immunoSEQ multiplex PCR; TCRdb stores in-frame clones only, minus some. Seen here are 20,000 to 25,000 clones, about 80% observed once, and the top ten hold over 9%. The germline V gene has CDR1 SGHTS and CDR2 YDEGEE. The CDR3 runs 15 residues. V gave up 5 bases and J gave up 4 bases; unmatched junction bases: 7. The genes are TRBV5-8 and TRBJ2-2, with 8 bases that match TRBD1. The source is a middle-aged woman with HIV. The input for sequencing was unsorted PBMCs, taken 4.1 years after starting antiretroviral therapy. The CDR3 spells CASRRTGLFTGELFF. Written as DNA, the CDR3 is TGTGCCAGCAGACGGACAGGGCTCTTCACCGGGGAGCTGTTTTTT.